The rows below give T cell receptor beta chains drawn from one sample of a study of blood T cell repertoires in COVID-19. Measured with immunoSEQ multiplex PCR; TCRdb has only the in-frame clones, and not every one. This repertoire shows around 110,000 clones, 75% to 95% found once; its top ten account for less than 1.5%. Sequencing was performed on peripheral blood. The receptors originated from a woman aged 25 to 39 with acute or convalescent COVID-19. Both conserved end residues are part of each CDR3. A D gene is named only where the DNA matches it firmly. The listing skips clone size in some rows; elsewhere it reads once, few, many or a size class.

TRBD2	TRBV6-2/TRBV6-3	TRBJ2-3	.	CASSYTSGRATDTQYF	TGTGCCAGCAGTTACACTAGCGGGAGGGCTACAGATACGCAGTATTTT
.	TRBV29-1	TRBJ1-3	.	CSVVQGTAGNTIYF	TGCAGCGTTGTTCAGGGAACGGCTGGAAACACCATATATTTT
.	TRBV20-1	TRBJ2-5	once	CSAHPEETQYF	TGCAGTGCTCACCCGGAAGAGACCCAGTACTTC
.	TRBV2	TRBJ1-1	.	CASSWLAGAFF	TGTGCCAGCAGTTGGTTGGCCGGGGCTTTCTTT
.	TRBV10-3	TRBJ1-6	.	CAISESNSGNSPLHF	TGTGCCATCAGTGAGTCGAATTCCGGTAATTCACCCCTCCACTTT
.	TRBV20-1	TRBJ1-6	.	CSASRPSNNSPLHF	TGCAGTGCTAGTCGTCCGTCTAATAATTCACCCCTCCACTTT
.	TRBV9	TRBJ1-3	.	CASSPGTQGNTIYF	TGTGCCAGCAGCCCCGGGACTCAAGGAAACACCATATATTTT
TRBD1	TRBV7-2	TRBJ1-2	.	CASTPQGAGYGYTF	TGTGCCAGCACCCCACAGGGGGCAGGCTATGGCTACACCTTC
.	TRBV4-1	TRBJ1-5	.	CASSQDYRYRAEDQPQHF	TGCGCCAGCAGCCAAGATTACAGATACAGGGCCGAGGATCAGCCCCAGCATTTT
TRBD1	TRBV28	TRBJ1-5	.	CASNRETGSQPQHF	TGTGCCAGCAATCGTGAGACAGGGTCTCAGCCCCAGCATTTT
.	TRBV5-1	TRBJ1-3	.	CASSLQTGTGNTIYF	TGCGCCAGCAGCTTGCAAACAGGGACTGGAAACACCATATATTTT
TRBD2	TRBV2	TRBJ2-7	.	CASSESGASSYEQYF	TGTGCCAGCAGTGAGAGCGGGGCGAGCTCCTACGAGCAGTACTTC
TRBD2	TRBV7-6	TRBJ2-1	.	CASTLAEYNEQFF	TGTGCCAGCACACTAGCGGAGTACAATGAGCAGTTCTTC
.	TRBV7-2	TRBJ2-2	.	CASSFSANTGELFF	TGTGCCAGCAGCTTTAGCGCGAACACCGGGGAGCTGTTTTTT
.	TRBV10-3	TRBJ1-2	.	CAIGGERNYGYTF	TGTGCCATTGGGGGGGAACGTAACTATGGCTACACCTTC
.	TRBV6-5	TRBJ1-3	.	CASSSQIGAGNTIYF	TGTGCCAGCAGCTCCCAAATAGGGGCTGGAAACACCATATATTTT
.	TRBV10-3	TRBJ1-5	.	CAISFGGRNQPQHF	TGTGCCATCAGTTTCGGGGGTAGGAATCAGCCCCAGCATTTT
TRBD1	TRBV5-4	TRBJ1-1	.	CASRGTGNRVSEAFF	TGTGCCAGCAGGGGGACAGGGAACCGTGTATCTGAAGCTTTCTTT
.	TRBV28	TRBJ1-5	.	CASSPPGRGNQPQHF	TGTGCCAGCAGCCCGCCGGGCAGGGGCAATCAGCCCCAGCATTTT
TRBD2	TRBV4-2	TRBJ2-7	.	CASGVASGGHEQYF	TGTGCCAGCGGCGTGGCTAGCGGTGGTCACGAGCAGTACTTC
TRBD2	TRBV3-1/TRBV3-2	TRBJ2-1	once	CASSQVPTAGGPSNEQFF	TGTGCCAGCAGCCAAGTACCTACGGCGGGAGGGCCCTCCAATGAGCAGTTCTTC
.	TRBV6-5	TRBJ1-1	.	CASSTGLTEAFF	TGTGCCAGCAGCACAGGGTTGACTGAAGCTTTCTTT
TRBD2	TRBV3-1/TRBV3-2	TRBJ2-2	once	CASSQVAGGDGELFF	TGTGCCAGCAGCCAAGTTGCGGGGGGGGACGGGGAGCTGTTTTTT
TRBD1	TRBV18	TRBJ1-3	.	CASTRSGQGRNTIYF	TGTGCCAGCACCCGATCAGGACAGGGAAGAAACACCATATATTTT
TRBD1	TRBV19	TRBJ1-5	.	CAMGTGLSNQPQHF	TGTGCCATGGGGACAGGGCTTAGCAATCAGCCCCAGCATTTT
.	TRBV28	TRBJ1-1	once	CASSRGGNTEAFF	TGTGCCAGCAGCAGGGGTGGGAACACTGAAGCTTTCTTT
TRBD1	TRBV4-1	TRBJ2-5	once	CASSHFWDRGETQYF	TGCGCCAGCAGCCACTTCTGGGACAGGGGAGAGACCCAGTACTTC
TRBD1	TRBV11-2	TRBJ1-1	few	CASSSGTGNTEAFF	TGTGCCAGCAGCTCCGGGACAGGGAACACTGAAGCTTTCTTT
TRBD1	TRBV30	TRBJ1-3	.	CARTGVPGNTIYF	TGTGCCCGAACAGGGGTCCCTGGAAACACCATATATTTT
.	TRBV28	TRBJ1-5	.	CASTRVSQPQHF	TGTGCCAGCACAAGAGTATCTCAGCCCCAGCATTTT
.	TRBV5-1	TRBJ1-1	.	CASSLAGTNTEAFF	TGCGCCAGCAGCTTGGCAGGAACGAACACTGAAGCTTTCTTT
.	TRBV7-2	TRBJ2-7	.	CASSLDGTSFYEQYF	TGTGCCAGCAGCTTAGACGGGACTTCCTTCTACGAGCAGTACTTC
TRBD1	TRBV5-1	TRBJ1-4	.	CASSLGDRSNEKLFF	TGCGCCAGCAGCTTGGGGGACAGGAGTAATGAAAAACTGTTTTTT
.	TRBV5-1	TRBJ1-2	.	CASSLEPRHSNYGYTF	TGCGCCAGCAGCTTGGAACCGCGACACAGCAACTATGGCTACACCTTC
TRBD1	TRBV27	TRBJ1-1	.	CASSLTHRGTEAFF	TGTGCCAGCAGTTTAACCCACAGGGGGACTGAAGCTTTCTTT
.	TRBV6-1	TRBJ1-3	.	CASSGPPVAHSSGNTIYF	TGTGCCAGCAGTGGGCCACCCGTAGCCCATTCCTCTGGAAACACCATATATTTT
.	TRBV28	TRBJ2-1	.	CASSRTADNEQFF	TGTGCCAGCAGTAGGACAGCAGACAATGAGCAGTTCTTC
.	TRBV3-1/TRBV3-2	TRBJ1-6	.	CASSQGQHNSPLHF	TGTGCCAGCAGCCAAGGACAGCATAATTCACCCCTCCACTTT
TRBD2	TRBV5-3	TRBJ2-5	.	CARGVSGGEIQETQYF	TGTGCCAGAGGCGTTAGCGGGGGGGAGATTCAAGAGACCCAGTACTTC
TRBD1	TRBV24-1	TRBJ2-7	.	CATSDLERQGAKEQYF	TGTGCCACCAGTGATTTGGAGAGACAGGGGGCGAAGGAGCAGTACTTC
.	TRBV5-4	TRBJ1-2	.	CASSLVTDSYGYTF	TGTGCCAGCAGCTTGGTCACAGATAGCTATGGCTACACCTTC
.	TRBV4-1	TRBJ1-2	.	CASSQTSPDYMYGYTF	TGCGCCAGCAGCCAGACCTCCCCGGACTATATGTATGGCTACACCTTC
.	TRBV11-3	TRBJ1-2	.	CASSLGGSNYGYTF	TGTGCCAGCAGCTTAGGTGGCTCTAACTATGGCTACACCTTC
.	TRBV7-2	TRBJ1-2	.	CASSRRRTGTYGYTF	TGTGCCAGCAGCCGGAGAAGGACGGGAACCTATGGCTACACCTTC
TRBD1	TRBV6-2/TRBV6-3	TRBJ1-5	few	CASSETGGSQPQHF	TGTGCCAGCAGTGAGACAGGGGGTAGTCAGCCCCAGCATTTT
.	TRBV28	TRBJ1-6	.	CASTDSFNSPLHF	TGTGCCAGCACGGACAGCTTCAATTCACCCCTCCACTTT
.	TRBV29-1	TRBJ2-1	once	CSVAGKGFEIF	TGCAGCGTTGCAGGGAAGGGGTTTGAGATCTTC
.	TRBV7-2	TRBJ1-2	.	CASSLGPGEANYGYTF	TGTGCCAGCAGCTTAGGCCCGGGAGAGGCTAACTATGGCTACACCTTC
TRBD2	TRBV11-1	TRBJ2-3	.	CASSGGLAGNPDTQYF	TGTGCCAGCAGCGGGGGACTAGCGGGAAACCCAGATACGCAGTATTTT
TRBD2	TRBV7-2	TRBJ2-1	.	CASSTGGASYNEQFF	TGTGCCAGCAGCACCGGGGGGGCCTCCTACAATGAGCAGTTCTTC
TRBD2	TRBV5-4	TRBJ2-1	.	CASSFPSSGGLGRDEQFF	TGTGCCAGCAGCTTCCCCTCTAGCGGGGGCCTCGGGAGAGATGAGCAGTTCTTC
TRBD1	TRBV29-1	TRBJ1-4	.	CSVQGGRDEKLFF	TGCAGCGTGCAGGGGGGAAGGGATGAAAAACTGTTTTTT